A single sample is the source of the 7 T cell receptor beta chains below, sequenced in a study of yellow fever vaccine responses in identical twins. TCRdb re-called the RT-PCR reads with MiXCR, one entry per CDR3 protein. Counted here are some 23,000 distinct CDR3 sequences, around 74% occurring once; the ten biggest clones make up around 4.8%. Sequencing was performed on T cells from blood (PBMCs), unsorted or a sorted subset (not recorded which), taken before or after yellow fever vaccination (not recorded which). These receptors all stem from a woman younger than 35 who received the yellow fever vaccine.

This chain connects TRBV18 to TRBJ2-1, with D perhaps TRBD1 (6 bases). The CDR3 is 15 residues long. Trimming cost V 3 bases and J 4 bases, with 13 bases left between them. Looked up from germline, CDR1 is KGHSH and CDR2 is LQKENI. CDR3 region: CASSPAGDEYNEQFF. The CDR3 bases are TGTGCCAGCTCACCCGCAGGGGATGAGTACAATGAGCAGTTCTTC. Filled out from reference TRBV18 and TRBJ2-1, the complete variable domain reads NAGVMQNPRHLVRRRGQEARLRCSPMKGHSHVYWYRQLPEEGLKFMVYLQKENIIDESGMPKERFSAEFPKEGPSILRIQQVVRGDSAAYFCASSPAGDEYNEQFFGPGTRLTVL.

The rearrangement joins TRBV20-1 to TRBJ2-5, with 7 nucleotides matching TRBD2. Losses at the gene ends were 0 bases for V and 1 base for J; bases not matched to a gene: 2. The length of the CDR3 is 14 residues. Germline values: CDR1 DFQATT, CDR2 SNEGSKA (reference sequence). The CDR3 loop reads CSARDASGQETQYF. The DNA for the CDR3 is TGCAGTGCTAGAGATGCTAGCGGCCAAGAGACCCAGTACTTC.

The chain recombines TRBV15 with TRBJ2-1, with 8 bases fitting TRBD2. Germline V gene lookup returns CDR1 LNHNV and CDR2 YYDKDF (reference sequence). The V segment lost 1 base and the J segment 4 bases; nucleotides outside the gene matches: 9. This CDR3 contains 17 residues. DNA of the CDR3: TGTGCCACCAGCAGAGCTTTGGGACTAGGGGGTTACAATGAGCAGTTCTTC. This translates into CATSRALGLGGYNEQFF.

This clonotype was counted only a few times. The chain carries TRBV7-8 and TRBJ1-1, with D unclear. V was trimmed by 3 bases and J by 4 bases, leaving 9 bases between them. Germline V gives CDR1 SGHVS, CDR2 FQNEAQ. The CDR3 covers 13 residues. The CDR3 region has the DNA TGTGCCAGCAGCTTCGGGGTTATCACTGAAGCTTTCTTT. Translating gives CASSFGVITEAFF.

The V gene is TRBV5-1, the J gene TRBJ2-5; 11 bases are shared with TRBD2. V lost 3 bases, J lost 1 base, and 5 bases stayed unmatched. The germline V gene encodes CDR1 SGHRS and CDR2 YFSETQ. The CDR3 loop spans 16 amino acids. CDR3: CASSSGLAGSQETQYF. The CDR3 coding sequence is TGCGCCAGCAGCTCCGGACTAGCGGGTTCCCAAGAGACCCAGTACTTC.

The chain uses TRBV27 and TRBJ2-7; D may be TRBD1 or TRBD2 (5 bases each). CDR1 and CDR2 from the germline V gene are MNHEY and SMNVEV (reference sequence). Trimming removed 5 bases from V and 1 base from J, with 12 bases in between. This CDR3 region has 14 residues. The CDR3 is CASSPGTASYEQYF. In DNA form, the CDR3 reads TGTGCCAGCAGTCCAGGGACCGCTTCCTACGAGCAGTACTTC.

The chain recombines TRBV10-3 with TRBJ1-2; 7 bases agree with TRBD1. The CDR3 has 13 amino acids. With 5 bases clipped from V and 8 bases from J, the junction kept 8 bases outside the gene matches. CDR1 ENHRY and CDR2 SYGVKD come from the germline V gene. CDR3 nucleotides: TGTGCCATCAGTTTCGACAGGGTCGGAGGCTACACCTTC. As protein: CAISFDRVGGYTF.